These 8 T cell receptor beta chains share one sample of origin, sequenced in a study of blood T cells in healthy people across ages (dated by TCRdb to the mid-2010s). Receptor libraries were prepared by 5' RACE. The listed sequencing device is Illumina HiSeq 2500. A second PCR of about 6 to 11 cycles was run with a J-beta primer mix and a sample-barcoded 5' primer. TCRdb reanalyzed the raw reads on its own, using fastp at Q25 for trimming and MiXCR for clone calling, and kept in-frame beta chains. For every CDR3 protein sequence, its rows merge into one entry that carries the most common genes and DNA. This sample gives approximately 810,000 distinct CDR3 sequences in total; about 30% of them show up just once. Of the sample, 17% falls within the top ten clones. Input material: blood. The receptor set was obtained from a woman older than 75 in good health.

Comment on this clonotype: A much larger clone is a single base away; this may be a read error. The J gene is TRBJ1-2, the V gene TRBV6-6; the match to TRBD1 covers 7 bases. The CDR3 covers 16 residues. Losses at the gene ends were 5 bases for V and 2 bases for J; bases not matched to a gene: 11. The V gene's germline CDR1 is MNHNY and CDR2 SVGAGI (reference sequence). The CDR3: CASSLGGTAINYGYTF. The CDR3 bases are TGTGCCAGCAGTCTGGGCGGGACAGCGATAAACTATGGCTACACCTTC.

The chain couples TRBV9 to TRBJ2-3; no reliable D call. V was clipped by 0 bases and J by 7 bases, with 3 bases between them. Germline CDR1 is SGDLS and CDR2 is YYNGEE. This CDR3 is built from 11 residues. The CDR3 nucleotides are TGTGCCAGCAGCGTAGGCTATACGCAGTATTTT. It translates to CASSVGYTQYF.

There are many counts of this clonotype. This chain uses TRBV7-2 with TRBJ2-1, with D tentatively TRBD1 (6 bases). Looked up from germline, CDR1 is SGHTA and CDR2 is FQGNSA. This CDR3 has 19 residues. Between the trimmed V and J ends, which lost 5 bases and 6 bases, there was a span of 29 bases. The CDR3 DNA reads as TGTGCCAGCAGCCCTCTTATGGGGGCCCGTCTCTTTATAGTCAATGAGCAGTTCTTC. Translated: CASSPLMGARLFIVNEQFF.

The chain carries TRBV6-6 and TRBJ1-4; TRBD1 might be the D (6 bases). The CDR3 is made up of 16 amino acids. V dropped 7 bases and J dropped 3 bases, with 18 bases sitting between them. Per germline, CDR1 MNHNY and CDR2 SVGAGI (reference sequence). The CDR3 DNA sequence: TGTGCCAGCACCTCGACAGGCCCCTTACCTAATGAAAAACTGTTTTTT. Its protein product is CASTSTGPLPNEKLFF.

This clonotype was detected ten times or more. The V and J genes are TRBV7-2 and TRBJ1-5; TRBD1 aligns across 7 bases. The ends lost 4 bases at V and 1 base at J; junction bases unmatched: 4. CDR3 length equals 15 residues. Per germline, CDR1 SGHTA and CDR2 FQGNSA. DNA for the CDR3: TGTGCCAGCAGCTCGACAGGGCACAGCAATCAGCCCCAGCATTTT. Residues: CASSSTGHSNQPQHF. The variable domain in full, with the rest retrieved from reference TRBV7-2 and TRBJ1-5, is GAGVSQSPSNKVTEKGKDVELRCDPISGHTALYWYRQSLGQGLEFLIYFQGNSAPDKSGLPSDRFSAERTGGSVSTLTIQRTQQEDSAVYLCASSSTGHSNQPQHFGDGTRLSIL.

This clonotype occurred a few times. This chain joins TRBV19 and TRBJ1-5; 7 bases align to TRBD1. Germline V gene sequence: CDR1 LNHDA, CDR2 SQIVND (reference sequence). The CDR3 runs to 15 residues. The ends lost 5 bases at V and 4 bases at J; junction bases unmatched: 8. The CDR3 DNA reads as TGTGCCAGTAGTCTCGGGACAGTCTTAAATCAGCCCCAGCATTTT. This codes for CASSLGTVLNQPQHF.

This clonotype was detected many times. The rearrangement joins TRBV19 to TRBJ2-1; D possibly corresponds to TRBD2 (6 bases). Per the germline V gene, CDR1 is LNHDA and CDR2 is SQIVND (reference sequence). Trimming removed 5 bases at V and 10 bases at J, with 18 bases between. The CDR3 contains 14 residues. CDR3 coding DNA: TGTGCCAGTAGTCCGGGACTGCCCCTCGGGGAGCAGTTCTTC. Encoded protein: CASSPGLPLGEQFF.

In the case of this clonotype: At one boundary the junction diverges from the germline segment, which might be a read error. The genes are TRBV11-2 and TRBJ2-5, with 10 bases identical to TRBD1. The CDR3 is made up of 16 amino acids. Looked up from germline, CDR1 is SGHAT and CDR2 is FQNNGV. The CDR3 loop reads CTSSPGQGGPQETQYF. The CDR3 DNA is TGTACCAGCAGCCCCGGACAGGGGGGCCCCCAAGAGACCCAGTACTTC.